The 18 T cell receptor beta chains listed next were all sequenced from one sample in a study of blood T cells in healthy people across ages. Primed by a sample-barcoded 5' primer and a J-beta primer mix, a second PCR proceeded for roughly 7 to 12 cycles. TCRdb re-called the 5' RACE reads with MiXCR, one entry per CDR3 protein. The table shows around 900,000 distinct CDR3 sequences, with 51% occurring only once. The sequencing sample was made of blood. The receptors stem from a woman aged 60-75 years in good health.

This rearrangement joins TRBV4-1 to TRBJ2-2, with a possible D match to TRBD2 (5 bases). The germline V gene encodes CDR1 MGHRA and CDR2 YSYEKL. This CDR3 spans 15 amino acids. Trimming stripped 3 bases from V and 2 bases from J, with 10 bases between. This CDR3 reads CASSQTGINTGELFF. CDR3 coding DNA: TGCGCCAGCAGCCAGACGGGAATAAACACCGGGGAGCTGTTTTTT.

The gene calls are TRBV24-1 and TRBJ2-5; unclear D gene. Trimming stripped 2 bases from V and 3 bases from J, with 9 bases between. The CDR3 is made up of 14 amino acids. Germline V gives CDR1 KGHDR, CDR2 SFDVKD. The CDR3 nucleotides read TGTGCCACCAGTGATTACCCGACGGAAGAGACCCAGTACTTC. It translates to CATSDYPTEETQYF.

The table lists this clonotype with a few counts. V gene TRBV4-2 combines with J gene TRBJ2-3, with D unclear. The V and J ends lost 1 base and 8 bases respectively, with 7 bases between them. Germline V lookup: CDR1 LGHNA, CDR2 YNFKEQ. CDR3 length: 12 residues. This CDR3 reads CASSQGRSTQYF. The DNA for the CDR3 is TGTGCCAGCAGCCAAGGCAGGAGTACGCAGTATTTT.

The chain joins TRBV4-2 to TRBJ1-6; no clear D gene. CDR3 length equals 12 residues. Germline V gene sequence: CDR1 LGHNA, CDR2 YNFKEQ. Between the trimmed V and J ends, which lost 1 base and 12 bases, there was a span of 7 bases. The CDR3 is CASSQGLGPLHF. The CDR3 nucleotides read TGTGCCAGCAGCCAAGGGCTGGGACCCCTCCACTTT.

The chain has TRBV4-1 and TRBJ2-7; 7 positions match TRBD2. Germline CDR1 reads MGHRA; CDR2 reads YSYEKL. The CDR3 length is 13 residues. Losses at the gene ends were 2 bases for V and 6 bases for J; bases not matched to a gene: 4. Here the CDR3 reads CASSQWGGTEQYF. CDR3 DNA sequence: TGCGCCAGCAGCCAATGGGGGGGAACCGAGCAGTACTTC.

The CDR3 coding sequence is TGTGCCAGCAGGAGCAGGGCCTACAATGAGCAGTTCTTC. Translating it yields CASRSRAYNEQFF. V and J are TRBV5-8 and TRBJ2-1; D is possibly TRBD1 (5 bases). CDR1 is SGHTS, CDR2 YDEGEE, per germline. The length of the CDR3 is 13 residues. The germline V and J ends were trimmed by 5 bases and 2 bases, with 8 bases remaining between them.

This rearrangement joins TRBV9 to TRBJ2-1; D might be TRBD2 (6 bases). Trimming took off 0 bases at V and 4 bases at J, with 11 bases between the two ends. The length of the CDR3 is 15 residues. Germline values: CDR1 SGDLS, CDR2 YYNGEE. CDR3 coding DNA: TGTGCCAGCAGCGTAGCGGGAGAAGCATACAATGAGCAGTTCTTC. It encodes CASSVAGEAYNEQFF.

This clonotype was detected only a few times. J is TRBJ2-1 and V is TRBV12-3 or TRBV12-4, with 9 nucleotides matching TRBD2. The DNA end favors TRBJ2-7, so the J call may be wrong. CDR3 length: 16 amino acids. The CDR3 region has the DNA TGTGCCAGCAGTTTAGTCCTAGCGGGACATTACAATGAGCAGTACTTC. Its protein is CASSLVLAGHYNEQYF.

Notes on this clonotype: Compared with germline, one end of the junction differs, possibly owing to a read error. The J gene is TRBJ2-6, the V gene TRBV5-1; perhaps TRBD1 as D (5 bases). This CDR3 comprises 18 residues. Germline V gene data show CDR1 as SGHRS and CDR2 as YFSETQ. CDR3 nucleotides: TGCGCCAGCAGCTTGCGTTCCTCAGCCGCCTCTGGGGCCAACGTCCTGATTTTC. This translates into CASSLRSSAASGANVLIF.

The chain links TRBV5-1 to TRBJ1-2; D ambiguous. In germline, CDR1 is SGHRS, CDR2 YFSETQ. The CDR3 runs 14 residues. Trimming pared 0 bases from V and 3 bases from J, leaving 9 bases between. The CDR3 DNA follows: TGCGCCAGCAGCTTGGCCCCGGACTACTATGGCTACACCTTC. Its translation is CASSLAPDYYGYTF.

The chain recombines TRBV7-7 with TRBJ2-3, with D hard to call. Germline CDR1 and CDR2: SSHAT and FNYEAQ (reference sequence). This CDR3 has 14 residues. Trimming left V 3 bases short and J 1 base short, with 8 bases between. CDR3 DNA sequence: TGTGCCAGCAGCTTTGGAGTGGGCACAGATACGCAGTATTTT. Protein product: CASSFGVGTDTQYF.

The CDR3 DNA sequence: TGTGCCAGCAGCGACGGTGCGGGACCGATCTACGGGCAGTACTTC. Encoded protein: CASSDGAGPIYGQYF. This sequence joins TRBV9 and TRBJ2-5; the D gene is possibly TRBD2 (6 bases). Per the germline V gene, CDR1 is SGDLS and CDR2 is YYNGEE. The CDR3 length is 15 residues. Trimming stripped 3 bases from V and 11 bases from J, with 23 bases between.

This clonotype was counted a few times. V usage is TRBV10-3 and J usage is TRBJ2-7, with 9 bases matching TRBD1. CDR1 is ENHRY and CDR2 is SYGVKD in the germline V gene. The CDR3 covers 14 residues. Trimming took 4 bases from V and 5 from J; bases not matched to a gene: 6. The CDR3 DNA is TGTGCCATCAGTGCCGGGACAGGGAGCCACGAGCAGTACTTC. Translation: CAISAGTGSHEQYF.

The rearrangement links TRBV6-6 to TRBJ2-3; a possible D gene is TRBD2 (6 bases). The CDR3 spans 15 residues. The V end was cut by 8 bases, the J end by 2 bases, with 17 bases between. Looked up from germline, CDR1 is MNHNY and CDR2 is SVGAGI (reference sequence). The DNA for the CDR3 is TGTGCCAGCCAGGTGGGGTGGGAGGCCACAGATACGCAGTATTTT. It encodes CASQVGWEATDTQYF.

The chain uses TRBV28 and TRBJ2-7; D unclear. Germline values: CDR1 MDHEN, CDR2 SYDVKM. Between the trimmed V and J ends, which lost 3 bases and 0 bases, there was a span of 12 bases. The CDR3 consists of 15 residues. As DNA, the CDR3 is TGTGCCAGCAGTTTTCCAGACTTCAACTCCTACGAGCAGTACTTC. Translated, it gives CASSFPDFNSYEQYF.

This clonotype was counted a few times. This chain's CDR3 is CASSLDEGQYF. The CDR3 DNA is TGTGCCAGCAGCTTAGACGAAGGGCAGTACTTC. The rearrangement uses TRBV7-9 and TRBJ2-1; D is uncertain. The closer fit of TRBJ2-7 to the DNA end suggests the J call may be wrong. This CDR3 comprises 11 residues. Germline CDR1 SEHNR, CDR2 FQNEAQ (reference sequence).

This chain connects TRBV28 to TRBJ2-7; D may correspond to TRBD1 or TRBD2 (6 bases each). V was cut by 6 bases and J by 7 bases, with 22 bases left in between. This CDR3 is built from 15 residues. The V gene's germline CDR1 is MDHEN and CDR2 SYDVKM. CDR3 amino acids: CASSLGGAKKYEQYF. The CDR3 nucleotides read TGTGCCAGCAGCCTGGGGGGCGCCAAGAAATATGAGCAGTACTTC.

This clonotype was seen many times. The junction does not match germline at one end; this may be a read error. V is TRBV5-1 and J is TRBJ2-7, with 13 bases fitting TRBD2. This CDR3 spans 14 amino acids. Germline loops: CDR1 SGHRS, CDR2 YFSETQ. Written as DNA, the CDR3 is TGTGCCAGCAGCCGGACTAGCGGGAGCTACGAGCAGTACTTC. Translating it yields CASSRTSGSYEQYF.